These 28 T cell receptor beta chains were sequenced from one sample in a study of T cells in localized non-small cell lung cancer. Profiling relied on immunoSEQ multiplex PCR, and the TCRdb table lists in-frame clones only, not all of them. Of 30,000 to 40,000 clones in the sample, 78% were seen once. The sample consisted of peripheral blood, taken before any cancer treatment. The source of these receptors is a male donor at least 60 years old with stage II squamous cell lung carcinoma.

The chain is built from TRBV7-2 and TRBJ2-1, with 8 bases aligning to TRBD2. V gave up 7 bases and J gave up 2 bases; unmatched junction bases: 16. The CDR3 runs to 18 residues. Germline loops: CDR1 SGHTA, CDR2 FQGNSA. For the CDR3, the DNA is TGTGCCAGCACGCCGATTACTAGTGGCGGGAGGACCTACAATGAGCAGTTCTTC. Translating it yields CASTPITSGGRTYNEQFF.

This clone was seen a few times. This chain joins TRBV6-5 and TRBJ1-5; 7 nucleotides line up with TRBD1. This CDR3 is 14 amino acids long. CDR1 is MNHEY and CDR2 is SVGAGI in the germline V gene. Trimming took 6 bases from V and 2 from J; bases not matched to a gene: 4. CDR3 bases: TGTGCCAGCAGCAGTACAGGGGGCAATCAGCCCCAGCATTTT. It encodes CASSSTGGNQPQHF.

The chain couples TRBV10-3 to TRBJ1-5; D remains unclear. Trimming stripped 5 bases from V and 3 bases from J, with 5 bases between. This CDR3 region has 12 residues. Germline V lookup: CDR1 ENHRY, CDR2 SYGVKD. The CDR3 region has the DNA TGTGCCATCAGTAAGGCCAATCAGCCCCAGCATTTT. Protein product: CAISKANQPQHF.

The chain couples TRBV6-1 to TRBJ2-1; 8 bases are a match to TRBD2. The J segment lost 8 bases and the V segment lost 8 bases, leaving 11 bases of the junction unmatched. Germline lookup yields CDR1 MNHNS and CDR2 SASEGT. The CDR3 is made up of 14 amino acids. CDR3 sequence reads: CASAFGLAVDEQFF. The DNA of the CDR3 is TGTGCCAGCGCCTTCGGACTAGCCGTCGATGAGCAGTTCTTC.

The chain carries TRBV14 and TRBJ2-1; 9 bases align to TRBD2. Germline-derived CDR1 and CDR2 are SGHDN and FVKESK. The V segment lost 1 base and the J segment 6 bases; nucleotides outside the gene matches: 10. CDR3 length: 17 amino acids. The CDR3 sequence is CASSQVVGLAEGNEQFF. The CDR3 nucleotides are TGTGCCAGCAGCCAAGTGGTGGGACTAGCTGAGGGCAATGAGCAGTTCTTC.

This clone was counted only a few times. The V call is TRBV7-2, the J call TRBJ1-1, with D unresolved. The V gene's germline CDR1 is SGHTA and CDR2 FQGNSA. The CDR3 is made up of 13 amino acids. Trimming cost V 5 bases and J 4 bases, with 11 bases left between them. The CDR3 loop reads CASSRFGTTEAFF. The CDR3 nucleotides are TGTGCCAGCAGCCGCTTCGGAACCACTGAAGCTTTCTTT.

The chain recombines TRBV5-1 with TRBJ2-2, with D perhaps matching TRBD1 (5 bases). Germline CDR1 SGHRS, CDR2 YFSETQ. This CDR3 has 15 residues. Trimming pared 1 base from V and 5 bases from J, leaving 12 bases between. The CDR3 here is CASSLTVAGTGELFF. As DNA, the CDR3 is TGCGCCAGCAGCTTGACGGTAGCAGGGACCGGGGAGCTGTTTTTT.

The chain uses TRBV5-1 and TRBJ1-5, with D uncertain. Per germline, CDR1 SGHRS and CDR2 YFSETQ. With 0 bases removed from V and 7 bases from J, the gap between germline ends came to 11 bases. The CDR3 is 14 residues long. This CDR3 reads CASSLGRDGQPQHF. CDR3 DNA sequence: TGCGCCAGCAGCTTGGGGAGGGATGGACAGCCCCAGCATTTT.

V usage is TRBV2 and J usage is TRBJ2-3, with 7 bases that match TRBD1. The CDR3 has 14 residues. The junction had 8 bases not matched to a gene; V was cut back by 11 bases and J by 0 bases. CDR1 and CDR2 (germline): SNHLY, FYNNEI. CDR3 protein: CAGRQGSSTDTQYF. In DNA form, the CDR3 reads TGTGCCGGTCGACAGGGATCTAGCACAGATACGCAGTATTTT.

The sample holds one count of this clone. The rearrangement uses TRBV5-1 and TRBJ1-2; the D is unclear. The germline V and J ends were trimmed by 0 bases and 8 bases, with 11 bases remaining between them. This CDR3 comprises 13 residues. Looked up from germline, CDR1 is SGHRS and CDR2 is YFSETQ. The CDR3 bases are TGCGCCAGCAGCTTGGGGACGGCGGAGGGCTACACCTTC. Translating it yields CASSLGTAEGYTF.

The chain has TRBV2 and TRBJ2-1; 11 nucleotides match TRBD1. J lost 6 bases, V lost 11 bases, and 6 bases had no gene match. Germline assignment: CDR1 SNHLY and CDR2 FYNNEI. This CDR3 is built from 13 residues. CDR3 in amino acids: CAGGTGGPNEQFF. The CDR3 DNA sequence: TGTGCCGGGGGGACAGGGGGTCCCAATGAGCAGTTCTTC.

The chain carries TRBV2 and TRBJ1-6; 9 nucleotides match TRBD1. CDR1 is SNHLY and CDR2 is FYNNEI in the germline V gene. The CDR3 sequence is 15 residues long. The junction had 4 bases not matched to a gene; V was cut back by 1 base and J by 9 bases. Here the CDR3 DNA reads TGTGCCAGCAGTGAAGGGACAGGGGTTTCTTCACCCCTCCACTTT. As protein: CASSEGTGVSSPLHF.

The chain combines TRBV7-3 with TRBJ2-2; tentatively, D is TRBD1 (5 bases). Germline V gene data show CDR1 as SGHTA and CDR2 as FQGTGA. Trimming took off 3 bases at V and 6 bases at J, with 14 bases between the two ends. CDR3 length: 15 residues. The CDR3 nucleotides are TGTGCCAGCAGCTTTAATCAGGGAAAGGCCGGGGAGCTGTTTTTT. Its translation: CASSFNQGKAGELFF.

For the CDR3, the DNA is TGTGCCAGCAGTTACCTGCGTGGGCACACAGATACGCAGTATTTT. It codes for CASSYLRGHTDTQYF. The chain uses TRBV6-5 and TRBJ2-3; the D is unclear. Trimming took off 2 bases at V and 2 bases at J, with 11 bases between the two ends. The CDR3 spans 15 residues. The germline V gene has CDR1 MNHEY and CDR2 SVGAGI.

The V gene is TRBV5-4, the J gene TRBJ1-1; maybe TRBD1 (5 bases). V was cut by 4 bases and J by 0 bases, with 22 bases left in between. The CDR3 runs to 18 residues. CDR1 is SGHNT and CDR2 is YYREEE in the germline V gene (reference sequence). The CDR3 region is CASSLTSGLGGLNTEAFF. The CDR3 nucleotides read TGTGCCAGCAGCCTGACCTCGGGCCTCGGGGGACTGAACACTGAAGCTTTCTTT.

This chain uses TRBV6-5 with TRBJ2-3, with 11 bases identical to TRBD2. Looked up from germline, CDR1 is MNHEY and CDR2 is SVGAGI. The V and J ends lost 6 bases and 5 bases, in that order; junction bases with no gene match: 7. The CDR3 consists of 15 residues. DNA of the CDR3: TGTGCCAGCAGCTCTAGCGGGGGGTTGGGAGATACGCAGTATTTT. Residues: CASSSSGGLGDTQYF.

The J gene is TRBJ2-1, the V gene TRBV10-3; tentative D call: TRBD2 (6 bases). This CDR3 contains 14 residues. The germline V and J ends were trimmed by 6 bases and 2 bases, with 11 bases remaining between them. CDR1 is ENHRY, CDR2 SYGVKD, per germline. DNA for the CDR3: TGTGCCATCAGAACTAGCCTTGCCTACAATGAGCAGTTCTTC. This encodes CAIRTSLAYNEQFF.

The V and J genes are TRBV5-1 and TRBJ1-2; 7 bases are a match to TRBD1. The germline CDR1 and CDR2 sequences are SGHRS and YFSETQ. The CDR3 covers 15 residues. J gave up 3 bases and V 6 bases, and 11 bases lay outside the gene matches. Here the CDR3 DNA reads TGCGCCAGCACTATGACGGCAGGGACAGACTATGGCTACACCTTC. Translating it yields CASTMTAGTDYGYTF.

This clone came up a few times. This rearrangement joins TRBV30 to TRBJ2-7, with 9 bases lining up with TRBD1. There are 14 residues in the CDR3. The ends lost 5 bases at V and 4 bases at J; junction bases unmatched: 9. The germline V gene has CDR1 GTSNPN and CDR2 SVGIG (reference sequence). The CDR3 sequence is CAWGTGTGIYEQYF. The CDR3, as DNA: TGTGCCTGGGGGACTGGGACAGGGATTTACGAGCAGTACTTC.

This clone occurred once. The chain recombines TRBV2 with TRBJ1-2, with TRBD1 as a possible D gene (6 bases). The ends were cut back, 9 bases at V and 4 bases at J, with 15 bases in the middle. The CDR3 covers 13 residues. Per germline, CDR1 SNHLY and CDR2 FYNNEI. CDR3 bases: TGTGCCAGTCAGGGGCAGTTCCGCTATGGCTACACCTTC. It yields the protein CASQGQFRYGYTF.

This chain links TRBV5-1 with TRBJ2-5, with TRBD1 identical over 10 bases. CDR3 size: 16 residues. J was trimmed by 5 bases and V by 3 bases; bases with no gene match: 10. From germline, CDR1 is SGHRS and CDR2 YFSETQ. The CDR3 loop is CASSSSGTGDQETQYF. The CDR3, as DNA: TGCGCCAGCAGCTCCTCCGGGACAGGGGATCAGGAGACCCAGTACTTC.

This clone turned up a few times. The chain recombines TRBV5-4 with TRBJ1-2; TRBD1 might be the D (5 bases). V was clipped by 0 bases and J by 0 bases, with 12 bases between them. This CDR3 region has 16 residues. Germline CDR1 reads SGHNT; CDR2 reads YYREEE (reference sequence). CDR3 residues: CASSLAKTVSNYGYTF. CDR3 sequence (DNA): TGTGCCAGCAGCTTGGCCAAGACAGTCTCTAACTATGGCTACACCTTC.

The chain uses TRBV18 and TRBJ1-4, with TRBD1 as a possible D gene (6 bases). Trimming removed 0 bases from V and 7 bases from J, with 12 bases in between. This CDR3 is built from 15 residues. Germline values: CDR1 KGHSH, CDR2 LQKENI. DNA for the CDR3: TGTGCCAGCTCACCACCCAACGGGGGCTTTGAAAAACTGTTTTTT. Residues: CASSPPNGGFEKLFF.

The rearrangement joins TRBV6-5 to TRBJ1-3; the D gene is possibly TRBD1 (5 bases). CDR1 and CDR2 (germline): MNHEY, SVGAGI. Trimming pared 2 bases from V and 0 bases from J, leaving 11 bases between. This CDR3 spans 16 amino acids. The CDR3 spells CASSYGLGGSGNTIYF. For the CDR3, the DNA is TGTGCCAGCAGTTACGGGCTGGGGGGCTCTGGAAACACCATATATTTT.

The genes are TRBV28 and TRBJ2-7, with D perhaps given as TRBD1 or TRBD2 (5 bases each). The V end was cut by 0 bases, the J end by 4 bases, with 10 bases between. Germline CDR1 is MDHEN and CDR2 is SYDVKM. The CDR3 consists of 14 residues. CDR3 amino acids: CASSLWGPNYEQYF. CDR3 sequence (DNA): TGTGCCAGCAGTTTATGGGGACCTAATTACGAGCAGTACTTC. Full variable domain (remainder filled in from reference TRBV28 and TRBJ2-7): DVKVTQSSRYLVKRTGEKVFLECVQDMDHENMFWYRQDPGLGLRLIYFSYDVKMKEKGDIPEGYSVSREKKERFSLILESASTNQTSMYLCASSLWGPNYEQYFGPGTRLTVT.

The chain uses TRBV7-3 and TRBJ2-1, with 9 bases lining up with TRBD2. The CDR3 sequence is 17 residues long. CDR1 SGHTA and CDR2 FQGTGA come from the germline V gene. The V segment lost 5 bases and the J segment 5 bases; nucleotides outside the gene matches: 13. The CDR3 DNA is TGTGCCAGCAGCCCCCGTATCGGGACTAGCCCGCACAATGAGCAGTTCTTC. Encoded protein: CASSPRIGTSPHNEQFF. Filled out from reference TRBV7-3 and TRBJ2-1, the complete variable domain reads GAGVSQTPSNKVTEKGKYVELRCDPISGHTALYWYRQSLGQGPEFLIYFQGTGAADDSGLPNDRFFAVRPEGSVSTLKIQRTERGDSAVYLCASSPRIGTSPHNEQFFGPGTRLTVL.

The gene calls are TRBV6-6 and TRBJ2-7; 8 nucleotides line up with TRBD1. The V gene's germline CDR1 is MNHNY and CDR2 SVGAGI (reference sequence). After removal of 6 bases from V and 6 bases from J, the junction contained 4 bases not matched to a gene. The CDR3 is 12 amino acids. CDR3: CASSPGGVEQYF. The CDR3 bases are TGTGCCAGCAGCCCAGGGGGCGTCGAGCAGTACTTC.

A single count supports this clone. The chain couples TRBV13 to TRBJ1-3; perhaps TRBD1 as D (5 bases). Germline CDR1 PRHDT, CDR2 FYEKMQ (reference sequence). Trimming took off 4 bases at V and 1 base at J, with 11 bases between the two ends. The CDR3 extends over 15 amino acids. CDR3 sequence: CASSSRERSGNTIYF. The CDR3 DNA reads TGTGCCAGCAGCTCCAGGGAAAGGTCTGGAAACACCATATATTTT.